This T cell receptor (beta chain) was identified in a study of siplizumab effects on memory and regulatory T cells. It was approximately 9.6 x 10^4 TCR templates that were assayed per sample. The protocol was immunoSEQ multiplex PCR, while the TCRdb copy is restricted to in-frame clones and leaves out a portion. Here the sample spans about 100,000 clones, around 93% being singletons. As concerns this clone: Its target is unknown.

Study-wide findings and caveats: Only a minor fraction of alloreactive clones mapped to unstimulated subsets. A major contribution to the alloresponse seemed to be made by naive T cells, which seemed more diverse than memory cells.

The source material was non-Treg CD4+ T cells sorted from blood. The sequence was collected from a human donor in good health.

The CDR3 coding sequence is TGCGCCAGCAGCTTGGGGGGGACCTACGAGCAGTACTTC. This translates into CASSLGGTYEQYF. The chain links TRBV5-1 to TRBJ2-7, with D perhaps TRBD1 or TRBD2 (5 bases each). The CDR3 runs to 13 residues. Trimming removed 0 bases from V and 2 bases from J, with 6 bases in between. Germline V gene sequence: CDR1 SGHRS, CDR2 YFSETQ.